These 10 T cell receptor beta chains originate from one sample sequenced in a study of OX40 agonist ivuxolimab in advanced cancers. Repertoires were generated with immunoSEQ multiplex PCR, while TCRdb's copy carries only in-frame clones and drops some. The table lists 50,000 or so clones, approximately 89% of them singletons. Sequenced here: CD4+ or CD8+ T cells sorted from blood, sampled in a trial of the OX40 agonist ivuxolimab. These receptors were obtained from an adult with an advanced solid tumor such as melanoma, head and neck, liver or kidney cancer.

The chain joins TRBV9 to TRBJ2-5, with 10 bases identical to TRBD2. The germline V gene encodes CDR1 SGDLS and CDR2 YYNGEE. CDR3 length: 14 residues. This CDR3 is CASGRDPRQETQYF. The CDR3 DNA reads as TGTGCGAGCGGGAGGGACCCCCGCCAAGAGACCCAGTACTTC.

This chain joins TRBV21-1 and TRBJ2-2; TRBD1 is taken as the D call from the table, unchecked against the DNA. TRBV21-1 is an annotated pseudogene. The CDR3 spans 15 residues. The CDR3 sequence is CARRTGGAGTGELFF. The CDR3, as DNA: TGTGCCAGAAGGACAGGGGGCGCCGGCACCGGGGAGCTGTTTTTT.

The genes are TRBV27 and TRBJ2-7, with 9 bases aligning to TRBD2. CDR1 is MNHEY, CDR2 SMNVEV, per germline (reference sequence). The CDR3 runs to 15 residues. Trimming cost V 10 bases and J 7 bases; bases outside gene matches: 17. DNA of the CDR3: TGTGCCACCCAGCTTTTGGCGGGAGGGCCGGGTGAGCAGTACTTC. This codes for CATQLLAGGPGEQYF.

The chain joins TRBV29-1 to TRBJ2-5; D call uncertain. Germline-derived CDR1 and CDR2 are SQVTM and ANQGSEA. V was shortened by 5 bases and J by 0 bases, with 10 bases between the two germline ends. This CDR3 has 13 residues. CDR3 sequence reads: CSVLPENQETQYF. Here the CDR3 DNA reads TGCAGCGTTCTACCGGAGAACCAAGAGACCCAGTACTTC. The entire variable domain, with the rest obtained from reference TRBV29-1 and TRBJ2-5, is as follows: SAVISQKPSRDICQRGTSLTIQCQVDSQVTMMFWYRQQPGQSLTLIATANQGSEATYESGFVIDKFPISRPNLTFSTLTVSNMSPEDSSIYLCSVLPENQETQYFGPGTRLLVL.

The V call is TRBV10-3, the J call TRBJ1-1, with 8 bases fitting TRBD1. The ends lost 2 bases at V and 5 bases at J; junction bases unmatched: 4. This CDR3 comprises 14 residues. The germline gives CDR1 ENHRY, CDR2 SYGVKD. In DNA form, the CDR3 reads TGTGCCATCAGTGAGGGACAGGGTGGGACTGAAGCTTTCTTT. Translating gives CAISEGQGGTEAFF.

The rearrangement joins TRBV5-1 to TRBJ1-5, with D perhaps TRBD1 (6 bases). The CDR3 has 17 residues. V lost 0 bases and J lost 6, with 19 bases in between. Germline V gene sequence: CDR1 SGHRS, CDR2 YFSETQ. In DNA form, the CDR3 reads TGCGCCAGCAGCTTGGGCCGCCTCTTACAGGGTACTCAGCCCCAGCATTTT. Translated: CASSLGRLLQGTQPQHF. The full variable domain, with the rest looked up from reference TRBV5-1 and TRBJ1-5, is KAGVTQTPRYLIKTRGQQVTLSCSPISGHRSVSWYQQTPGQGLQFLFEYFSETQRNKGNFPGRFSGRQFSNSRSEMNVSTLELGDSALYLCASSLGRLLQGTQPQHFGDGTRLSIL.

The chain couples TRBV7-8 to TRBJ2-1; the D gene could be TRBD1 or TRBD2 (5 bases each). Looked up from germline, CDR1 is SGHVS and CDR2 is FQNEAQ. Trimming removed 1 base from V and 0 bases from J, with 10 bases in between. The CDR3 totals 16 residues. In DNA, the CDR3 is TGTGCCAGCAGCTTAGGAGGGGATAGCTCCTACAATGAGCAGTTCTTC. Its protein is CASSLGGDSSYNEQFF.

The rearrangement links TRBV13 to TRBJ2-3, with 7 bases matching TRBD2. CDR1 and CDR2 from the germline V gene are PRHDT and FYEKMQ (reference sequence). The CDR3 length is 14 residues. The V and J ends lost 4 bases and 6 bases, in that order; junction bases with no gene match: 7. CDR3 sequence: CASSSRGGRDTQYF. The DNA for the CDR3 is TGTGCCAGCAGCTCCCGGGGAGGGCGGGATACGCAGTATTTT.

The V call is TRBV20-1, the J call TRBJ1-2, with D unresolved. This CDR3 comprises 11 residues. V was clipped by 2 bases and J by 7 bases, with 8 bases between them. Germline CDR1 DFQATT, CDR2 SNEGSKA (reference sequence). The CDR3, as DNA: TGCAGTGCTAGAATACTTCCTGGCTACACCTTC. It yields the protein CSARILPGYTF.

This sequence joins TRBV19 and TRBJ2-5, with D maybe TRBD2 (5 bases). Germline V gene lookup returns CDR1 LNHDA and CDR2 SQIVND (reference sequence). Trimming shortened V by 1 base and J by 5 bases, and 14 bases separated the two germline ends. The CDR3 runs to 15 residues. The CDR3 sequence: CASSIGGTRGETQYF. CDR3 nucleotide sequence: TGTGCCAGTAGTATAGGTGGAACCCGCGGGGAGACCCAGTACTTC.